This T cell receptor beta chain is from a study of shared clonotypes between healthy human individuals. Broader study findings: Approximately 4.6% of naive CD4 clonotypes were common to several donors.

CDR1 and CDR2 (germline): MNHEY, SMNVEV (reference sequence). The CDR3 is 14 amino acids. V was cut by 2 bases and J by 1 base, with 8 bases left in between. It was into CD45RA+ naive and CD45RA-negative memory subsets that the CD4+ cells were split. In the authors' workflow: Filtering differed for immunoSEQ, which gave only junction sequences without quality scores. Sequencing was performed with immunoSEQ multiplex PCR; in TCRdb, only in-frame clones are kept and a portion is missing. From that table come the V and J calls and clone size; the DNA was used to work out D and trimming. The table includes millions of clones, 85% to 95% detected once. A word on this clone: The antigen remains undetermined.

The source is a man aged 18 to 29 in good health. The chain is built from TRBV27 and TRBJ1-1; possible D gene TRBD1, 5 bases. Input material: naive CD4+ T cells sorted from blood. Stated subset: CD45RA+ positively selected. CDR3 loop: CASSLRGENTEAFF. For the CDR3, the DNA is TGTGCCAGCAGTTTACGGGGCGAGAACACTGAAGCTTTCTTT.